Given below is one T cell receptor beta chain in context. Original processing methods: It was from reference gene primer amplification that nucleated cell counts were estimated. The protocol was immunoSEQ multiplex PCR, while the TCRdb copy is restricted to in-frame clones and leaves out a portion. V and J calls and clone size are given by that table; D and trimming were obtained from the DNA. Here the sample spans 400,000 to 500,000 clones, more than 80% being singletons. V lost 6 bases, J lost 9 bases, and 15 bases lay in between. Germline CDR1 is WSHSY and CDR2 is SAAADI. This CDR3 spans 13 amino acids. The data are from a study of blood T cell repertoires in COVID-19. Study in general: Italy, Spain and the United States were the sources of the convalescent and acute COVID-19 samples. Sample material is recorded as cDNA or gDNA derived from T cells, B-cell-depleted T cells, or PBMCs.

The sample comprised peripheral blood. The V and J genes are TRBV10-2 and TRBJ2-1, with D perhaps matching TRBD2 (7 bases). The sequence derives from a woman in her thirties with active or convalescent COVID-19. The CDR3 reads CASSLGGRGEQFF. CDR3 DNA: TGCGCCAGCAGCCTCGGGGGGCGTGGTGAGCAGTTCTTC.